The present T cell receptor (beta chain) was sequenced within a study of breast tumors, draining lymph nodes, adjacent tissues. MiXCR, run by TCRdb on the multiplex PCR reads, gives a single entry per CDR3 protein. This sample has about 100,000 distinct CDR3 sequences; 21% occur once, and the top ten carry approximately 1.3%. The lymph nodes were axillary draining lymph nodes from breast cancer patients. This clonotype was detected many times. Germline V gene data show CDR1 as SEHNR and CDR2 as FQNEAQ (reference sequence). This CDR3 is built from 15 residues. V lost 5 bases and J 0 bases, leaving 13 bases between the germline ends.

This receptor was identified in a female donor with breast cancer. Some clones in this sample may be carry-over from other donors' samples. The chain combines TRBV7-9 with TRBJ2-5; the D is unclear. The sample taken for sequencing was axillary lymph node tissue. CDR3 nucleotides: TGTGCCAGCAGCGAAGAACAGCCGTACCAAGAGACCCAGTACTTC. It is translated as CASSEEQPYQETQYF.